The source of this TCR beta chain is a study of blood T cell repertoires in COVID-19. Across the whole study: The United States, Italy and Spain provided the acute and convalescent COVID-19 samples. PBMCs, B-cell-depleted T cells, or T cells were the source of the cDNA or gDNA that made up the material.

Germline V gene sequence: CDR1 GTSNPN, CDR2 SVGIG (reference sequence). The CDR3 spans 19 residues. The ends lost 1 base at V and 3 bases at J; junction bases unmatched: 20. Authors' data handling: Amplification of reference gene primers provided the estimated nucleated cell counts. Some clones are missing from TCRdb's copy, which holds only in-frame ones; the method was immunoSEQ multiplex PCR. That table supplies the V and J calls and clone size; D and trimming were determined from the DNA. The table lists a few hundred thousand clones, less than 90% of them singletons, with 3% in the top ten. Individuals aged about 18 to 100 years were recruited from fewer than 30 US areas.

This sequence joins TRBV30 and TRBJ1-2; 7 nucleotides line up with TRBD1. This clonotype was obtained from a woman younger than 45 who had recovered from COVID-19. Source material: PBMCs or T cells enriched from blood (not recorded which). The CDR3 DNA reads TGTGCCTGGAGTGGGATTGACAGGGACTCGTCACGGCTCTACTATGGCTACACCTTC. It codes for CAWSGIDRDSSRLYYGYTF.